This TCR beta chain came from a study of T-cell reconstitution after alpha-beta-depleted transplantation in children. Trimming cost V 3 bases and J 2 bases, with 14 bases left between them. The length of the CDR3 is 15 residues. The germline CDR1 and CDR2 sequences are PRHDT and FYEKMQ (reference sequence). This clonotype was counted at least ten times. A library of TCRbeta sequences, prepared with unique molecular identifiers, was generated. TCRdb passed the PCR reads through MiXCR, listing each CDR3 protein once. This table holds about 610,000 distinct CDR3 sequences, approximately 10% found once. This receptor was taken from a human donor who donated a stem cell graft to a child with acute myeloid leukemia. The specimen comprised PBMCs from the stem cell graft donor, sampled from the stem cell graft. V is TRBV13 and J is TRBJ2-7, with D hard to call. The CDR3 loop reads CASSFQRMGTYEQYF. The CDR3 nucleotides are TGTGCCAGCAGCTTCCAAAGGATGGGAACCTACGAGCAGTACTTC.